This T cell receptor (beta chain) emerged from a study of blood T cell repertoires in COVID-19. Study context: Samples taken during acute and convalescent COVID-19 were collected in the United States, Italy and Spain. Nucleic acid was either cDNA or gDNA, and it came from T cells, B-cell-depleted T cells, or PBMCs.

TCRdb keeps only in-frame clones here, not all; method: immunoSEQ multiplex PCR. The sample consists of around 50,000 clones, approximately 90% of them appearing once. CDR1 and CDR2 (germline): LNHDA, SQIVND (reference sequence). Unmatched junction bases numbered 7, after V lost 5 bases and J lost 6 bases. The CDR3 covers 14 residues. Material: peripheral blood. The receptor comes from a man aged 65 to 79 with acute or convalescent COVID-19. The J gene is TRBJ2-7, the V gene TRBV19, with 10 positions matching TRBD1. Here the CDR3 DNA reads TGTGCCAGTAGTGGCCGACAGGGGGCTTTCGAGCAGTACTTC. This translates into CASSGRQGAFEQYF.